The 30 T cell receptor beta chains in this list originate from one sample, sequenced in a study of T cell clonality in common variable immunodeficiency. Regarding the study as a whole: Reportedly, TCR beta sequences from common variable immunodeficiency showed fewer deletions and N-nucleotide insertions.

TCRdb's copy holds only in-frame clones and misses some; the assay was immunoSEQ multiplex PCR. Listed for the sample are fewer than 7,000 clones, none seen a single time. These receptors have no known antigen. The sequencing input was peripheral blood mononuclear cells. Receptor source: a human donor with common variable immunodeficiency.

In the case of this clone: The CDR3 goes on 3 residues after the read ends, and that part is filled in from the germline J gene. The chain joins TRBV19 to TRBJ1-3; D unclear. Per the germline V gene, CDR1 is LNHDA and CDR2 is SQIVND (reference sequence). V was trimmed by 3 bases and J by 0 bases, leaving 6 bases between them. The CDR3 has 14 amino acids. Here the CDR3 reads CASSMKGSGNTIYF. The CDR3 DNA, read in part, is TGTGCCAGTAGTATGAAGGGCTCTGGAAACACC.

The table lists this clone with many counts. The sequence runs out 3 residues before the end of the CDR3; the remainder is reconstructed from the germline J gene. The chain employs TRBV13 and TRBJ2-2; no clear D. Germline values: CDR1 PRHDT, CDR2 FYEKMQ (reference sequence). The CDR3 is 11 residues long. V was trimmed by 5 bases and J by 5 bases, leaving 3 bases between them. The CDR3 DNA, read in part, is TGTGCCAGCAGCCAGACCGGGGAG. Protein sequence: CASSQTGE. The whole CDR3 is CASSQTGELFF.

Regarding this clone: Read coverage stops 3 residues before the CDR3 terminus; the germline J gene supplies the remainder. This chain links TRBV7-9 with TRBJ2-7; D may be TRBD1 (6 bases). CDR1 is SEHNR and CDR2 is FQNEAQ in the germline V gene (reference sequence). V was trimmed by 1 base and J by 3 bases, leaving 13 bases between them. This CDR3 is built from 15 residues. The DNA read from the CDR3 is TGTGCCAGCAGCTTAGGAACAGGGATCTACTACGAG. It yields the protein CASSLGTGIYYE. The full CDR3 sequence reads CASSLGTGIYYEQYF.

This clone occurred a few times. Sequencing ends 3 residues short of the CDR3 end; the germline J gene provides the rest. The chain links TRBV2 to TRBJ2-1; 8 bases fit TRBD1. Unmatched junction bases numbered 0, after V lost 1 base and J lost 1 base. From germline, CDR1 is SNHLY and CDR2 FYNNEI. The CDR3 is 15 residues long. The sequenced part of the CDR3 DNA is TGTGCCAGCAGTGAAGGGGACAGGTCCTACAATGAG. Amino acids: CASSEGDRSYNE. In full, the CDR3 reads CASSEGDRSYNEQFF.

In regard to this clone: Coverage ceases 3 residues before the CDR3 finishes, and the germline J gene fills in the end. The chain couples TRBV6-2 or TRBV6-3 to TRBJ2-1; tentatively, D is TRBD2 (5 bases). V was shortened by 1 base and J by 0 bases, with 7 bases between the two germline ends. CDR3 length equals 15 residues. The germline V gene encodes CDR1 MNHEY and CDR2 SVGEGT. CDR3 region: CASSYLAGSYNEQFF. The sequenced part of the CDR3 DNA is TGTGCCAGCAGTTACTTGGCGGGCTCCTACAATGAG.

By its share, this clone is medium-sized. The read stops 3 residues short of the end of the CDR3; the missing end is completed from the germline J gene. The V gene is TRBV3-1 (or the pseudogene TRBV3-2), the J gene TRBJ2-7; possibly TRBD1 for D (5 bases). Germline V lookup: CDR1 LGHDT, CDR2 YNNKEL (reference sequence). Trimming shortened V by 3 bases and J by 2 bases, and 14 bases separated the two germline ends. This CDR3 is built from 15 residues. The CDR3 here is CASSQDTQRPYEQYF. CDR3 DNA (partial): TGTGCCAGCAGCCAGGACACCCAACGGCCCTACGAG.

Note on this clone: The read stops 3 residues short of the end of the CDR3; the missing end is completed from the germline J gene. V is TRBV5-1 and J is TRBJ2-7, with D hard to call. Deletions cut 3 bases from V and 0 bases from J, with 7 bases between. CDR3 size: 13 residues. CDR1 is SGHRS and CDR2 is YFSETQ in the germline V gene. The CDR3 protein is CASSSVSSYEQYF. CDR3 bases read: TGCGCCAGCAGCTCGGTAAGCTCCTACGAG.

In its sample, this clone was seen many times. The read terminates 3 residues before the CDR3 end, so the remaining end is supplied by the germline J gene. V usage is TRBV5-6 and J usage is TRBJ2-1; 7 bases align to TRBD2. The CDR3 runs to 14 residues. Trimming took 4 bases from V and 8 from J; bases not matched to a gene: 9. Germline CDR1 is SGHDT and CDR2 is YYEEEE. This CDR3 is CASSGPGGEYEQFF. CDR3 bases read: TGTGCCAGCAGCGGACCGGGGGGAGAGTATGAG. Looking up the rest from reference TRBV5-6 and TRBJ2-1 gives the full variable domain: DAGVTQSPTHLIKTRGQQVTLRCSPKSGHDTVSWYQQALGQGPQFIFQYYEEEERQRGNFPDRFSGHQFPNYSSELNVNALLLGDSALYLCASSGPGGEYEQFFGPGTRLTVL.

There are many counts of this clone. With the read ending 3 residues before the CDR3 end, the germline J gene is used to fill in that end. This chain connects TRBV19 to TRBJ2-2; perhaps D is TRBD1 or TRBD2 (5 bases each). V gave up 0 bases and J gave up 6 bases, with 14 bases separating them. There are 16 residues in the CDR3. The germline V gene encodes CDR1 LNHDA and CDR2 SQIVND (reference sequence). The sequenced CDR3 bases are TGTGCCAGTAGTATAGATCGAGGGGCGCAGGCCGGGGAG. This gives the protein CASSIDRGAQAGE. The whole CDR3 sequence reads CASSIDRGAQAGELFF.

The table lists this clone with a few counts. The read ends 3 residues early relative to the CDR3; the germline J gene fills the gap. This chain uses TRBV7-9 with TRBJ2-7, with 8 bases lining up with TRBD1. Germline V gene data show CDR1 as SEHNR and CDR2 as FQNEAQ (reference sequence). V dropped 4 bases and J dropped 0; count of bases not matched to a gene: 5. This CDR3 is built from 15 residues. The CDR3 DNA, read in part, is TGTGCCAGCAGCTCCCCCGGGACAGGCTCCTACGAG. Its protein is CASSSPGTGSYE. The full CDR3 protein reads CASSSPGTGSYEQYF.

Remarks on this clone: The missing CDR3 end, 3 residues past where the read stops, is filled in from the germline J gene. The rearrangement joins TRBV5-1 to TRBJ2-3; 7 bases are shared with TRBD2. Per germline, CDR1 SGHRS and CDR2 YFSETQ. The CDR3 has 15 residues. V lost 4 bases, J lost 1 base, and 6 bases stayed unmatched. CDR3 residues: CASSPERGGTDTQYF. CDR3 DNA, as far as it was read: TGCGCCAGCAGCCCCGAGCGGGGTGGCACAGATACG.

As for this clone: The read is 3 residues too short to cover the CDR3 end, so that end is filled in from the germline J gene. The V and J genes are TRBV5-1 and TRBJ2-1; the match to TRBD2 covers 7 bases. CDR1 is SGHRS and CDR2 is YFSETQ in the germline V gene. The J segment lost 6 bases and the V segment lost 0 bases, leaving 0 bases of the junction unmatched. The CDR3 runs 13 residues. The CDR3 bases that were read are TGCGCCAGCAGCTTGGGACTAGCCAATGAG. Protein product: CASSLGLANE. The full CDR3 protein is CASSLGLANEQFF.

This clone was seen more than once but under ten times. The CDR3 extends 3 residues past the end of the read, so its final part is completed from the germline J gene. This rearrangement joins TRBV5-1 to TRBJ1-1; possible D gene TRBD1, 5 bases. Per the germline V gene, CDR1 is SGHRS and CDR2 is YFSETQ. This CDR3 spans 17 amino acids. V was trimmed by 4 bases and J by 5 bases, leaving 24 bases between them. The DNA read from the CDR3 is TGCGCCAGCAGCGCCTCACGGGTCCAGGGTTGGAATACTGAA. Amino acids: CASSASRVQGWNTE. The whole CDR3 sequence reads CASSASRVQGWNTEAFF.

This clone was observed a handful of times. This CDR3 is CASAPRGQGGPDTQYF. The sequenced part of the CDR3 DNA is TGTGCCAGCGCCCCGAGGGGACAGGGGGGGCCAGATACG. The chain is built from TRBV18 and TRBJ2-3; 11 bases fit TRBD1. The read halts 3 residues ahead of the CDR3 end, with the missing end drawn from the germline J gene. Germline assignment: CDR1 KGHSH and CDR2 LQKENI. Trimming removed 8 bases from V and 4 bases from J; junction bases left unmatched: 11. The CDR3 sequence is 16 residues long. Full variable domain (remainder filled in from reference TRBV18 and TRBJ2-3): NAGVMQNPRHLVRRRGQEARLRCSPMKGHSHVYWYRQLPEEGLKFMVYLQKENIIDESGMPKERFSAEFPKEGPSILRIQQVVRGDSAAYFCASAPRGQGGPDTQYFGPGTRLTVL.

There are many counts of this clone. This CDR3 reads CSAAAPYQETQYF. Incomplete CDR3 DNA: TGCAGTGCAGCGGCCCCGTACCAAGAGACC. V usage is TRBV20-1 and J usage is TRBJ2-5; maybe TRBD2 (5 bases). The CDR3 end lies 3 residues beyond the end of the read and is filled in from the germline J gene. The CDR3 is 13 residues long. With 6 bases removed from V and 0 bases from J, the gap between germline ends came to 11 bases. Looked up from germline, CDR1 is DFQATT and CDR2 is SNEGSKA (reference sequence).

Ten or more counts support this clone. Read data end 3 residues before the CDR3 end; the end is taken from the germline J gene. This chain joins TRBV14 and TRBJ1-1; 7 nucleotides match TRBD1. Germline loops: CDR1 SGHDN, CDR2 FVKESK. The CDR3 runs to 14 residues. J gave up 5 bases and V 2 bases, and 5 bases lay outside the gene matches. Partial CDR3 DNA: TGTGCCAGCAGCCAATTTGCAGGGGGGACTGAA. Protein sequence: CASSQFAGGTE. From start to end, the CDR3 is CASSQFAGGTEAFF.

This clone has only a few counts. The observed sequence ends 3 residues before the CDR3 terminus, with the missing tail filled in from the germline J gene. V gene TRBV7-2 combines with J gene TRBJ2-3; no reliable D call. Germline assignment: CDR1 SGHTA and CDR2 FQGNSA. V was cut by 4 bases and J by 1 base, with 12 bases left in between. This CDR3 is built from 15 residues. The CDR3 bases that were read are TGTGCCAGCAGCTCTTCGACTTCTCGCACAGATACG. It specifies CASSSSTSRTDT. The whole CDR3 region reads CASSSSTSRTDTQYF.

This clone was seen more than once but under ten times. Here the CDR3 reads CASRPGTSGRTLNTGELFF. Partial CDR3 DNA: TGTGCCAGTAGGCCCGGGACTAGCGGGAGAACATTGAACACCGGGGAG. The V call is TRBV19, the J call TRBJ2-2; 14 bases agree with TRBD2. The CDR3 end falls 3 residues outside the read, so it is completed with the germline J gene. CDR1 is LNHDA and CDR2 is SQIVND in the germline V gene (reference sequence). The CDR3 totals 19 residues. V lost 6 bases and J lost 1; bases outside the gene matches: 10. Complete variable domain (other parts from reference TRBV19 and TRBJ2-2): DGGITQSPKYLFRKEGQNVTLSCEQNLNHDAMYWYRQDPGQGLRLIYYSQIVNDFQKGDIAEGYSVSREKKESFPLTVTSAQKNPTAFYLCASRPGTSGRTLNTGELFFGEGSRLTVL.

This CDR3 reads CASSPSEFSGNTIYF. Partial CDR3 DNA: TGTGCCAGCAGCCCCTCAGAGTTCTCTGGAAACACC. This rearrangement joins TRBV7-9 to TRBJ1-3, with D hard to call. The DNA ends 3 residues before the CDR3 does, and the rest of the CDR3 is filled in from the germline J gene. The CDR3 loop spans 15 amino acids. Trimming removed 5 bases from V and 0 bases from J, with 11 bases in between. Germline V lookup: CDR1 SEHNR, CDR2 FQNEAQ (reference sequence).

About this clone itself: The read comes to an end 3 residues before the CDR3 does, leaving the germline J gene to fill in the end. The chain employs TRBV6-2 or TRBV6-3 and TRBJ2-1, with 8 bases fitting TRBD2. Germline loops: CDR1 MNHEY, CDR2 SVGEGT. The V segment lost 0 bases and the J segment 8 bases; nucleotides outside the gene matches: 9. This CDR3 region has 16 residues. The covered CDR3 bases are TGTGCCAGCAGTTACTCGATGGGCGGGGGGATAGATGAG. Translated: CASSYSMGGGIDE. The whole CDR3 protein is CASSYSMGGGIDEQFF.

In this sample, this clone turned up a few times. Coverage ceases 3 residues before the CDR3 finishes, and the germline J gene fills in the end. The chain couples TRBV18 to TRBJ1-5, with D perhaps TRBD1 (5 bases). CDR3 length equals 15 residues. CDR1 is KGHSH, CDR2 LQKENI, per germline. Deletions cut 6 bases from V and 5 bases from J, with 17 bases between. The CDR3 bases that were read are TGTGCCAGCTCCCCGGCCCCTTGGGGGGATCAGCCC. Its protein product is CASSPAPWGDQP. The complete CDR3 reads CASSPAPWGDQPQHF.

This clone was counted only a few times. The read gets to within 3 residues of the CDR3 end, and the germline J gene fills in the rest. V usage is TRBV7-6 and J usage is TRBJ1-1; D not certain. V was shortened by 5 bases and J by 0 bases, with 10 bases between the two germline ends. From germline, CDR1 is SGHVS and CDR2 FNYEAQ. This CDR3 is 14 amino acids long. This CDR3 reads CASSPSSVNTEAFF. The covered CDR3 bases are TGTGCCAGCAGCCCGTCCAGCGTGAACACTGAA.

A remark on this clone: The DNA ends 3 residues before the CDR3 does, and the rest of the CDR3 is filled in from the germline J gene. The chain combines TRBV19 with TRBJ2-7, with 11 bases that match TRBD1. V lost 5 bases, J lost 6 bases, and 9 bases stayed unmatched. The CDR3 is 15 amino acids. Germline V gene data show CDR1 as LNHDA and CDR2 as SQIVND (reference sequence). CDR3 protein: CASSPGQGVSAEQYF. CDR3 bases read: TGTGCCAGTAGTCCGGGACAGGGGGTAAGCGCCGAG.

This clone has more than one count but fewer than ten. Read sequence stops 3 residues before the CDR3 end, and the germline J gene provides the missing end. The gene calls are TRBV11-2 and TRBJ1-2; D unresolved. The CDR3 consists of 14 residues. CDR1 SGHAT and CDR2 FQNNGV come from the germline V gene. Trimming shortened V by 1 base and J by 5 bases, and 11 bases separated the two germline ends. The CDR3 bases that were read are TGTGCCAGCAGCTTAGGTAGTAACCCATATGGC. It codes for CASSLGSNPYG. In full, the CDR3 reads CASSLGSNPYGYTF.

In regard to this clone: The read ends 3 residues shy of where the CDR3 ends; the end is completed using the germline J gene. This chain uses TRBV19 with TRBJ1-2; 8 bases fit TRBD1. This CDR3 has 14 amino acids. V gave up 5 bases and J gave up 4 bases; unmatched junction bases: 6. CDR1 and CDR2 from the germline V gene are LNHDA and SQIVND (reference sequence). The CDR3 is CASSRQGPGYGYTF. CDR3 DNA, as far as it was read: TGTGCCAGTAGTCGACAGGGGCCGGGCTATGGC.

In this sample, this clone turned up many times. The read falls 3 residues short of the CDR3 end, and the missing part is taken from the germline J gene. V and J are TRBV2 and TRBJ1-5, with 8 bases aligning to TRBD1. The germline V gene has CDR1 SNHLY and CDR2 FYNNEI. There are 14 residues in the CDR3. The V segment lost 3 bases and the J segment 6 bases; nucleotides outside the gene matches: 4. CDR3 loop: CASSERQGAQPQHF. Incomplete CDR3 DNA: TGTGCCAGCAGTGAGAGGCAGGGGGCTCAGCCC.

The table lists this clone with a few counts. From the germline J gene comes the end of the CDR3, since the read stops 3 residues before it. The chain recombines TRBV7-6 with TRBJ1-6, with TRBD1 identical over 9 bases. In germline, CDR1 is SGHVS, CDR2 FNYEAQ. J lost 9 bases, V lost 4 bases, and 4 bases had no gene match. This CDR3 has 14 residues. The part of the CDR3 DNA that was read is TGTGCCAGCAGCTCGGGACAGGGTAGTTCACCC. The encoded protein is CASSSGQGSSP. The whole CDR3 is CASSSGQGSSPLHF.

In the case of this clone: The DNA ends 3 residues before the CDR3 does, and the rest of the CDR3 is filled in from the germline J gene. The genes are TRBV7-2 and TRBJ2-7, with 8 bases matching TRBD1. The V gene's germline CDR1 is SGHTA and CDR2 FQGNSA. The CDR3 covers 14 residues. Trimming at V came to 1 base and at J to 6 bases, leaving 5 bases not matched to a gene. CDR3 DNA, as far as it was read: TGTGCCAGCAGCTTAGTCGGCAGGGGGCGCGAG. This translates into CASSLVGRGRE. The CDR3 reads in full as CASSLVGRGREQYF.

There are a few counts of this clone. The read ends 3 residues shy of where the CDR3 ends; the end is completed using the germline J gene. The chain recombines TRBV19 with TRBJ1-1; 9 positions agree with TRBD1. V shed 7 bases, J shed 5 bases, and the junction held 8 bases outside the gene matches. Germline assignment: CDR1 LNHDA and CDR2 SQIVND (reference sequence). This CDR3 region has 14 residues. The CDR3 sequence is CASTLTGGGTEAFF. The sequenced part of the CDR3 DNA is TGTGCCAGTACCTTAACAGGGGGCGGAACTGAA.

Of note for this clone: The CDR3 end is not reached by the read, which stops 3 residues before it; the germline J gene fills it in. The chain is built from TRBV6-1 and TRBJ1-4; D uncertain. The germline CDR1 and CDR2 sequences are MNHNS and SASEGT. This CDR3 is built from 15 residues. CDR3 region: CASSEGSSLALKLFF. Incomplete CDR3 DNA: TGTGCCAGCAGTGAAGGTAGCAGTTTGGCCTTGAAA.